Below, 24 T cell receptor beta chains from the same sample are listed, as sequenced in a study of blood T cell repertoires in COVID-19. This table comes from immunoSEQ multiplex PCR, and its TCRdb copy is limited to in-frame clones, with some not included. The sample holds more than 300,000 clones, about 89% seen once. The sequenced sample was peripheral blood. The receptors shown here come from a woman in her 30s with COVID-19, enrolled during active disease.

The genes are TRBV28 and TRBJ2-3; 8 positions match TRBD2. The CDR3 extends over 14 amino acids. J was trimmed by 4 bases and V by 7 bases; bases with no gene match: 7. Per the germline V gene, CDR1 is MDHEN and CDR2 is SYDVKM. CDR3 region: CASTPGGPPDTQYF. The CDR3 region has the DNA TGTGCCAGCACTCCGGGAGGGCCCCCAGATACGCAGTATTTT. The full variable domain, completed using reference TRBV28 and TRBJ2-3, is DVKVTQSSRYLVKRTGEKVFLECVQDMDHENMFWYRQDPGLGLRLIYFSYDVKMKEKGDIPEGYSVSREKKERFSLILESASTNQTSMYLCASTPGGPPDTQYFGPGTRLTVL.

The chain recombines TRBV6-4 with TRBJ2-5, with 10 bases aligning to TRBD2. V was clipped by 2 bases and J by 2 bases; unmatched bases: 5. CDR3 length: 16 residues. Germline V gives CDR1 MRHNA, CDR2 SNTAGT. The CDR3: CASSDLLAGEQETQYF. For the CDR3, the DNA is TGTGCCAGCAGTGACCTCCTAGCGGGAGAGCAAGAGACCCAGTACTTC.

The chain employs TRBV7-2 and TRBJ1-1; TRBD1 is a possible D gene (6 bases). CDR3 size: 15 residues. With 5 bases removed from V and 1 base from J, the gap between germline ends came to 14 bases. CDR1 is SGHTA and CDR2 is FQGNSA in the germline V gene. The CDR3 DNA is TGTGCCAGCAGCCCACAGGGTACCGCGAACACTGAAGCTTTCTTT. Translated, it gives CASSPQGTANTEAFF.

This chain joins TRBV12-5 and TRBJ2-7; D unresolved. The CDR3 consists of 12 residues. Trimming cost V 5 bases and J 3 bases, with 8 bases left between them. The germline CDR1 and CDR2 sequences are LGHNT and FRNRAP. The CDR3 coding sequence is TGTGCTAGTGGTCCCCACTTCTACGAGCAGTACTTC. Translation: CASGPHFYEQYF.

For the CDR3, the DNA is TGTGCCAGCAGCTTGGGGCAGTTTAGCAATCAGCCCCAGCATTTT. Translation: CASSLGQFSNQPQHF. The chain combines TRBV5-5 with TRBJ1-5; no reliable D call. Trimming stripped 0 bases from V and 0 bases from J, with 7 bases between. The CDR3 runs 15 residues. CDR1 is SGHKS and CDR2 is YYEKEE in the germline V gene (reference sequence).

The chain joins TRBV10-2 to TRBJ2-3; 10 bases are a match to TRBD2. This CDR3 spans 14 amino acids. Looked up from germline, CDR1 is WSHSY and CDR2 is SAAADI. The trim removed 5 bases at V and 2 bases at J, leaving 1 base unmatched. The CDR3 here is CASSLAGVTDTQYF. The CDR3 coding sequence is TGCGCCAGCAGTCTAGCGGGGGTCACAGATACGCAGTATTTT.

J is TRBJ2-5 and V is TRBV2; TRBD1 is a possible D gene (5 bases). Germline V gene lookup returns CDR1 SNHLY and CDR2 FYNNEI. V was pared by 1 base and J by 4 bases, with 10 bases between. The CDR3 is made up of 14 amino acids. In DNA, the CDR3 is TGTGCCAGCAGTGAAGAGTGGCAGGGAGAGACCCAGTACTTC. Translating it yields CASSEEWQGETQYF. The variable domain in full, with the rest retrieved from reference TRBV2 and TRBJ2-5, is EPEVTQTPSHQVTQMGQEVILRCVPISNHLYFYWYRQILGQKVEFLVSFYNNEISEKSEIFDDQFSVERPDGSNFTLKIRSTKLEDSAMYFCASSEEWQGETQYFGPGTRLLVL.

This chain links TRBV28 with TRBJ1-4, with D maybe TRBD1 (5 bases). V was clipped by 5 bases and J by 0 bases, with 7 bases between them. Per germline, CDR1 MDHEN and CDR2 SYDVKM. CDR3 length: 14 residues. The CDR3 nucleotides are TGTGCCAGCAGTGGACATGCAACTAATGAAAAACTGTTTTTT. It yields the protein CASSGHATNEKLFF.

The V gene is TRBV5-1, the J gene TRBJ2-6, with 7 bases identical to TRBD2. CDR3 length: 16 amino acids. Germline lookup yields CDR1 SGHRS and CDR2 YFSETQ. After removal of 4 bases from V and 2 bases from J, the junction contained 6 bases not matched to a gene. CDR3 loop: CASSALGGAGANVLTF. In nucleotides, the CDR3 is TGCGCCAGCAGCGCCCTGGGGGGGGCTGGGGCCAACGTCCTGACTTTC.

The CDR3 sequence is CASSTAGGSTDTQYF. In nucleotides, the CDR3 is TGTGCCAGCAGTACAGCGGGAGGGAGCACAGATACGCAGTATTTT. The rearrangement joins TRBV6-2 or TRBV6-3 to TRBJ2-3, with TRBD2 matching over 10 bases. CDR1 is MNHEY and CDR2 is SVGEGT in the germline V gene. This CDR3 has 15 residues. The trim removed 5 bases at V and 0 bases at J, leaving 2 bases unmatched.

The rearrangement uses TRBV5-5 and TRBJ1-5; possible D gene TRBD1, 5 bases. Germline V lookup: CDR1 SGHKS, CDR2 YYEKEE (reference sequence). The CDR3 totals 16 residues. Between the trimmed V and J ends, which lost 4 bases and 1 base, there was a span of 15 bases. CDR3 bases: TGTGCCAGCAGCCCCGGGGGGGGAGGGAGCAATCAGCCCCAGCATTTT. It translates to CASSPGGGGSNQPQHF.

This clone has a single count. V gene TRBV29-1 combines with J gene TRBJ1-2; no firm D call. Per germline, CDR1 SQVTM and CDR2 ANQGSEA. The germline V and J ends were trimmed by 5 bases and 8 bases, with 18 bases remaining between them. The CDR3 loop spans 13 amino acids. The CDR3 sequence: CSVIILLSEGYTF. For the CDR3, the DNA is TGCAGCGTTATAATCCTTCTATCGGAGGGCTACACCTTC.

This chain joins TRBV24-1 and TRBJ2-5; possible D gene TRBD1, 6 bases. This CDR3 is 15 amino acids long. V gave up 4 bases and J gave up 4 bases, with 15 bases separating them. Germline loops: CDR1 KGHDR, CDR2 SFDVKD. The CDR3 protein is CATSETDRLAETQYF. The CDR3 DNA reads as TGTGCCACCAGTGAAACAGACAGGCTGGCAGAGACCCAGTACTTC.

The chain uses TRBV19 and TRBJ1-4, with D maybe TRBD1 (6 bases). V shed 6 bases and J shed 10 bases, with 18 bases lying between them. This CDR3 region has 14 residues. CDR1 is LNHDA and CDR2 is SQIVND in the germline V gene (reference sequence). The CDR3 nucleotides are TGTGCCAGTAGAGAACAGGGTGCGGTCGGAAAACTGTTTTTT. Its protein product is CASREQGAVGKLFF.

This clone has just one count. V usage is TRBV20-1 and J usage is TRBJ2-7; D is unresolved. Germline CDR1 and CDR2: DFQATT and SNEGSKA (reference sequence). The CDR3 has 11 residues. V lost 3 bases to trimming and J lost 12 bases, with 15 bases between them. CDR3 sequence: CSASVEAMRYF. For the CDR3, the DNA is TGCAGTGCTAGCGTCGAGGCTATGCGGTACTTC.

The rearrangement uses TRBV2 and TRBJ2-7; 9 nucleotides line up with TRBD1. With V trimmed by 6 bases and J by 0 bases, 6 bases remained unmatched. The CDR3 sequence is 15 residues long. The germline V gene has CDR1 SNHLY and CDR2 FYNNEI. The DNA for the CDR3 is TGTGCCAGCAGCCCCGGGACAGGGCGCTCCTACGAGCAGTACTTC. This codes for CASSPGTGRSYEQYF.

This clone was counted a few times. This chain links TRBV27 with TRBJ1-2, with 8 bases that match TRBD1. Germline CDR1 reads MNHEY; CDR2 reads SMNVEV (reference sequence). Trimming cost V 5 bases and J 4 bases; bases outside gene matches: 6. This CDR3 spans 14 amino acids. CDR3 protein: CASSPRTGSYGYTF. Written as DNA, the CDR3 is TGTGCCAGCAGTCCCCGGACAGGGTCCTATGGCTACACCTTC.

The chain carries TRBV19 and TRBJ2-7; 8 bases line up with TRBD2. V gave up 5 bases and J gave up 2 bases; unmatched junction bases: 8. This CDR3 is built from 15 residues. Germline values: CDR1 LNHDA, CDR2 SQIVND (reference sequence). In DNA, the CDR3 is TGTGCCAGTAGTCCCCGGGGGGGACTAGCCTACGAGCAGTACTTC. This gives the protein CASSPRGGLAYEQYF.

The chain is built from TRBV29-1 and TRBJ2-7; 8 positions match TRBD2. The germline gives CDR1 SQVTM, CDR2 ANQGSEA. The CDR3 extends over 14 amino acids. The ends lost 6 bases at V and 5 bases at J; junction bases unmatched: 12. CDR3 region: CSVDPGTSGDEQYF. The CDR3, as DNA: TGCAGCGTGGACCCCGGTACTAGCGGAGACGAGCAGTACTTC.

This sequence joins TRBV7-9 and TRBJ2-5; the match to TRBD2 covers 13 bases. CDR1 and CDR2 from the germline V gene are SEHNR and FQNEAQ (reference sequence). The CDR3 length is 16 residues. Germline trimming cut 2 bases from V and 4 bases from J; bases unmatched to any gene: 4. The CDR3 bases are TGTGCCAGCAGCTTAAGGACTAGCGGGAGAGTAGAGACCCAGTACTTC. Translating it yields CASSLRTSGRVETQYF.

This clone was picked up one time. V gene TRBV28 combines with J gene TRBJ2-7; D is possibly TRBD1 (5 bases). With 5 bases removed from V and 5 bases from J, the gap between germline ends came to 16 bases. CDR1 and CDR2 (germline): MDHEN, SYDVKM. The CDR3 extends over 14 amino acids. Here the CDR3 reads CASSLPQVGDEQYF. CDR3 bases: TGTGCCAGCAGTCTCCCCCAAGTAGGGGACGAGCAGTACTTC. Supplemented by reference TRBV28 and TRBJ2-7, the full variable domain reads DVKVTQSSRYLVKRTGEKVFLECVQDMDHENMFWYRQDPGLGLRLIYFSYDVKMKEKGDIPEGYSVSREKKERFSLILESASTNQTSMYLCASSLPQVGDEQYFGPGTRLTVT.

The J gene is TRBJ1-2, the V gene TRBV7-6, with unresolved D. Trimming pared 5 bases from V and 8 bases from J, leaving 9 bases between. The length of the CDR3 is 11 residues. CDR1 and CDR2 (germline): SGHVS, FNYEAQ. CDR3 nucleotides: TGTGCCAGCAGCGTCCGGGAGGGCTACACCTTC. It encodes CASSVREGYTF.

This clone was detected only once. The genes are TRBV15 and TRBJ2-7, with 8 nucleotides matching TRBD1. The V gene end was trimmed by 0 bases and the J gene end by 5 bases; junction bases not matched to a gene: 6. Germline CDR1 LNHNV, CDR2 YYDKDF (reference sequence). This CDR3 contains 15 residues. CDR3 residues: CATSRDGQGLDEQYF. For the CDR3, the DNA is TGTGCCACCAGCAGAGATGGACAGGGCCTTGACGAGCAGTACTTC.

This clone has a single count. This chain connects TRBV2 to TRBJ1-2, with TRBD1 matching over 7 bases. This CDR3 is built from 13 residues. Trimming cost V 5 bases and J 8 bases; bases outside gene matches: 8. Germline V CDR1 and CDR2: SNHLY, FYNNEI. The CDR3 spells CASSTRGNWGYTF. The CDR3 nucleotides read TGTGCCAGCAGTACCAGGGGGAATTGGGGCTACACCTTC.